This TCR beta chain was identified during a study of blood T cells in healthy people across ages. Regarding the study as a whole: Among T cells, TCR beta diversity per million cells dropped roughly linearly as age rose.

Extraction of total RNA produced a minimum of 5 micrograms from each sample. For the second PCR, which ran for about 7 to 11 cycles, a sample-barcoded 5' primer and a J-beta primer mix were used. One entry per CDR3 protein results from TCRdb running MiXCR on the 5' RACE reads. The repertoire has a few hundred thousand distinct CDR3 sequences, roughly half of them found once; the top ten carry 50% to 65%. Concerning this clonotype: Its antigen remains unidentified.

Source material: blood. The receptor's source is a man aged 60 to 75 in good health.

The CDR3 nucleotides read TGTGCCAGCAGTTTAGCGCGGGGGGGCTACACCTTC. It codes for CASSLARGGYTF. The chain combines TRBV12-3 or TRBV12-4 with TRBJ1-2; tentative D call: TRBD1 (5 bases). The V end lost 0 bases, the J end lost 8 bases, and 7 bases lay between the germline ends. This CDR3 has 12 amino acids.